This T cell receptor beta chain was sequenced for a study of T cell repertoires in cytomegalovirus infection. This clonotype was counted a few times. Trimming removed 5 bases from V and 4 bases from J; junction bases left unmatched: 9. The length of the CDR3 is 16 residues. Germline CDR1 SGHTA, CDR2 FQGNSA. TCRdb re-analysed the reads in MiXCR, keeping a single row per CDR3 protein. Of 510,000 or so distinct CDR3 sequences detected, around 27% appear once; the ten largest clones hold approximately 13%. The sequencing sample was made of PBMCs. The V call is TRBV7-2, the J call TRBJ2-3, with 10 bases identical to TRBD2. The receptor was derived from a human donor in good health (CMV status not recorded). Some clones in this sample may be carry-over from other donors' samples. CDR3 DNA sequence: TGTGCCAGCAGCCCCCGGGTAGCGGGAGGACCAGATACGCAGTATTTT. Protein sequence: CASSPRVAGGPDTQYF.